This TCR beta chain was sequenced for a study of Ad26.COV2.S vaccination and SARS-CoV-2 variants. This sample's treatment: roughly 19 received Ad26.COV2.S at low or high dose, single or two shots; five or six received placebo; per-sample allocation not given. On day 63 after the first injection, vaccine and placebo recipients gave samples. Participants' vaccine, an Ad26 vector, delivered Wuhan-strain SARS-CoV-2 spike. CDR3 size: 13 residues. V lost 2 bases and J 7 bases, leaving 9 bases between the germline ends. Germline V lookup: CDR1 SGHDT, CDR2 YYEEEE. Profiled with immunoSEQ multiplex PCR; TCRdb holds only in-frame clones, not every one. Of 330,000 or so clones listed, about 90% are singletons.

The clonotype originates from a person between 18 and 65 years old who received the Ad26.COV2.S COVID-19 vaccine or a placebo. Here the sequenced sample was peripheral blood, taken in a trial of Ad26.COV2.S vaccine versus placebo. This sequence joins TRBV5-6 and TRBJ2-2; D remains ambiguous. CDR3 sequence: CASSLSTGGELFF. The DNA for the CDR3 is TGTGCCAGCAGCTTATCTACGGGCGGGGAGCTGTTTTTT.